The 24 T cell receptor beta chains in this list originate from one sample, sequenced in a study of persistence of HIV-infected CD4 T cells. The immunoSEQ assay was version 4, run in survey mode. Measured with immunoSEQ multiplex PCR; TCRdb has only the in-frame clones, and not every one. The repertoire holds around 35,000 clones, around 90% seen once, with approximately 1.3% in the top ten. Nonspecific anti-CD3/anti-CD28 bead stimulation represents the broad CD4+ T cell repertoire. Responding CD4+ T cells were sorted by upregulation of both CD40 ligand and CD69. What these receptors recognize is not known. The starting material was CD4+ T cells sorted from PBMCs after roughly 20-hour stimulation, obtained from a patient who received antiretroviral therapy. Every receptor here comes from an adult man with HIV who was CMV-seropositive.

This chain joins TRBV7-8 and TRBJ2-2, with TRBD2 matching 8 bases. Germline trimming cut 6 bases from V and 4 bases from J; bases unmatched to any gene: 7. The CDR3 consists of 15 residues. CDR1 SGHVS and CDR2 FQNEAQ come from the germline V gene. The CDR3 loop is CASRGRGGGTGELFF. DNA of the CDR3: TGTGCCAGCAGGGGACGGGGGGGCGGCACCGGGGAGCTGTTTTTT.

This chain joins TRBV11-2 and TRBJ1-2, with 10 bases that match TRBD1. V was clipped by 1 base and J by 4 bases; unmatched bases: 3. The CDR3 runs 15 residues. Germline values: CDR1 SGHAT, CDR2 FQNNGV. The CDR3 DNA sequence: TGTGCCAGCAGCTTAGTCGGGACAGGGGTCTATGGCTACACCTTC. This codes for CASSLVGTGVYGYTF.

CDR3 DNA sequence: TGTGCCACAACCAAGGGACAGAATAATTCACCCCTCCACTTT. Its translation: CATTKGQNNSPLHF. The chain combines TRBV19 with TRBJ1-6, with 7 bases matching TRBD1. CDR3 length: 14 residues. Trimming cost V 10 bases and J 5 bases; bases outside gene matches: 8. Germline values: CDR1 LNHDA, CDR2 SQIVND (reference sequence).

The chain couples TRBV30 to TRBJ1-3; D uncertain. Germline values: CDR1 GTSNPN, CDR2 SVGIG (reference sequence). The CDR3 has 12 residues. The V end lost 0 bases, the J end lost 4 bases, and 4 bases lay between the germline ends. As DNA, the CDR3 is TGTGCCTGGAGTGTAGAAGGAAACACCATATATTTT. Amino acids: CAWSVEGNTIYF.

The CDR3 region is CASSIGRGKSGAFF. Here the CDR3 DNA reads TGTGCCAGTAGTATAGGCAGGGGGAAGAGTGGAGCTTTCTTT. The gene calls are TRBV19 and TRBJ1-1; 7 positions agree with TRBD1. The CDR3 is made up of 14 amino acids. J was trimmed by 10 bases and V by 1 base; bases with no gene match: 9. The germline V gene has CDR1 LNHDA and CDR2 SQIVND (reference sequence).

This clone was picked up a small number of times. This chain joins TRBV2 and TRBJ1-2; maybe TRBD1 (6 bases). The germline V gene encodes CDR1 SNHLY and CDR2 FYNNEI. V shed 6 bases and J shed 4 bases, with 15 bases lying between them. This CDR3 comprises 14 residues. CDR3 DNA: TGTGCCAGCAGGGCACGGACAGATAGCTATGGCTACACCTTC. Translating it yields CASRARTDSYGYTF.

The rearrangement uses TRBV5-6 and TRBJ1-1; no firm D call. This CDR3 is 13 amino acids long. Germline lookup yields CDR1 SGHDT and CDR2 YYEEEE. The V end was cut by 0 bases, the J end by 11 bases, with 14 bases between. The CDR3 is CASSLEGQMRAFF. The DNA for the CDR3 is TGTGCCAGCAGCTTGGAGGGCCAGATGAGGGCTTTCTTT. The full variable domain, with the rest looked up from reference TRBV5-6 and TRBJ1-1, is DAGVTQSPTHLIKTRGQQVTLRCSPKSGHDTVSWYQQALGQGPQFIFQYYEEEERQRGNFPDRFSGHQFPNYSSELNVNALLLGDSALYLCASSLEGQMRAFFGQGTRLTVV.

The rearrangement links TRBV6-5 to TRBJ1-4, with 8 bases identical to TRBD1. Per germline, CDR1 MNHEY and CDR2 SVGAGI. J gave up 6 bases and V 7 bases, and 7 bases lay outside the gene matches. This CDR3 is 14 amino acids long. CDR3 sequence (DNA): TGTGCCAGCATTTGGACAGGGCGGGATGAAAAACTGTTTTTT. It is translated as CASIWTGRDEKLFF.

This clone qualifies as medium-sized. The chain joins TRBV6-2 or TRBV6-3 to TRBJ2-7; no reliable D call. The CDR3 is made up of 15 amino acids. Germline CDR1 MNHEY, CDR2 SVGEGT. Trimming cost V 5 bases and J 5 bases, with 19 bases left between them. CDR3 sequence (DNA): TGTGCCAGCAGTCCACGGACGCCCGTGGGCAACGAGCAGTACTTC. Translated, it gives CASSPRTPVGNEQYF.

This clone was seen once. The rearrangement joins TRBV4-3 to TRBJ2-3; D may correspond to TRBD1 or TRBD2 (5 bases each). The V end was cut by 0 bases, the J end by 4 bases, with 14 bases between. The V gene's germline CDR1 is LGHNA and CDR2 YSLEER. The CDR3 loop spans 16 amino acids. CDR3 bases: TGCGCCAGCAGCCAAGATTGGGGCGGGTGGGCAGATACGCAGTATTTT. This gives the protein CASSQDWGGWADTQYF.

The V call is TRBV5-5, the J call TRBJ2-1, with D unresolved. Germline CDR1 and CDR2: SGHKS and YYEKEE (reference sequence). V was clipped by 2 bases and J by 6 bases, with 3 bases between them. The CDR3 spans 11 residues. The CDR3 reads CASSLINEQFF. CDR3 nucleotides: TGTGCCAGCAGCTTAATCAATGAGCAGTTCTTC.

The chain joins TRBV10-3 to TRBJ2-5, with TRBD2 matching 15 bases. The CDR3 runs to 16 residues. J gave up 5 bases and V 10 bases, and 11 bases lay outside the gene matches. From germline, CDR1 is ENHRY and CDR2 SYGVKD. CDR3 protein: CATAGLAGGPRETQYF. The CDR3 DNA is TGTGCCACCGCTGGACTAGCGGGAGGGCCTCGGGAGACCCAGTACTTC.

The genes are TRBV6-5 and TRBJ1-1, with TRBD1 as a possible D gene (5 bases). The germline V gene has CDR1 MNHEY and CDR2 SVGAGI. This CDR3 spans 14 amino acids. V was trimmed by 7 bases and J by 0 bases, leaving 12 bases between them. In DNA, the CDR3 is TGTGCCAGCACCCCGGGACGGATGAACACTGAAGCTTTCTTT. This translates into CASTPGRMNTEAFF.

This chain joins TRBV29-1 and TRBJ2-7; TRBD1 or TRBD2 may be the D gene (6 bases each). Trimming left V 7 bases short and J 0 bases short, with 25 bases between. This CDR3 region has 17 residues. Germline V lookup: CDR1 SQVTM, CDR2 ANQGSEA. The CDR3 bases are TGCAGCGCCTCCCGAGGGGGAGGTCCACGGGGCTCCTACGAGCAGTACTTC. Translating gives CSASRGGGPRGSYEQYF.

This clone occurred a few times. The chain is built from TRBV27 and TRBJ1-5, with 7 positions matching TRBD1. This CDR3 has 16 amino acids. Germline V gives CDR1 MNHEY, CDR2 SMNVEV (reference sequence). V dropped 5 bases and J dropped 1; count of bases not matched to a gene: 8. In nucleotides, the CDR3 is TGTGCCAGCAGTCCCGACAGGGCGGGGAGCAATCAGCCCCAGCATTTT. Translation gives CASSPDRAGSNQPQHF.

A single count supports this clone. The V and J genes are TRBV19 and TRBJ2-1; 7 bases are a match to TRBD1. The CDR3 extends over 16 amino acids. The J segment lost 2 bases and the V segment lost 4 bases, leaving 8 bases of the junction unmatched. The germline CDR1 and CDR2 sequences are LNHDA and SQIVND (reference sequence). CDR3 sequence reads: CASSTPRTGAYNEQFF. In DNA, the CDR3 is TGTGCCAGTAGTACCCCCAGGACAGGCGCCTACAATGAGCAGTTCTTC.

The genes are TRBV30 and TRBJ2-5, with D unclear. Trimming cost V 5 bases and J 5 bases, with 15 bases left between them. The CDR3 consists of 13 residues. CDR1 and CDR2 from the germline V gene are GTSNPN and SVGIG (reference sequence). In DNA, the CDR3 is TGTGCCTGGTGTCAGTACGTCTTTGAGACCCAGTACTTC. It codes for CAWCQYVFETQYF.

The rearrangement joins TRBV5-1 to TRBJ1-5; 7 bases are a match to TRBD1. The germline V gene encodes CDR1 SGHRS and CDR2 YFSETQ. Trimming at V came to 5 bases and at J to 2 bases, leaving 7 bases not matched to a gene. The length of the CDR3 is 15 residues. CDR3 sequence: CASSIGGDGNQPQHF. Written as DNA, the CDR3 is TGCGCCAGCAGTATAGGGGGCGATGGCAATCAGCCCCAGCATTTT. Using reference TRBV5-1 and TRBJ1-5 for the parts outside the CDR3, the full variable domain is KAGVTQTPRYLIKTRGQQVTLSCSPISGHRSVSWYQQTPGQGLQFLFEYFSETQRNKGNFPGRFSGRQFSNSRSEMNVSTLELGDSALYLCASSIGGDGNQPQHFGDGTRLSIL.

The chain uses TRBV6-5 and TRBJ2-1, with TRBD2 identical over 9 bases. Per the germline V gene, CDR1 is MNHEY and CDR2 is SVGAGI. V shed 10 bases, J shed 7 bases, and the junction held 11 bases outside the gene matches. The CDR3 sequence is 14 residues long. CDR3 residues: CATQSGRNGNEQFF. The CDR3 nucleotides read TGTGCCACCCAAAGCGGGAGGAATGGAAATGAGCAGTTCTTC.

The rearrangement joins TRBV2 to TRBJ2-7, with 9 bases matching TRBD1. Looked up from germline, CDR1 is SNHLY and CDR2 is FYNNEI. V shed 4 bases, J shed 4 bases, and the junction held 8 bases outside the gene matches. This CDR3 contains 15 residues. The CDR3 region is CASSGGGQGPYEQYF. The CDR3 nucleotides are TGTGCCAGCAGTGGAGGTGGACAGGGGCCGTACGAGCAGTACTTC.

V gene TRBV21-1 combines with J gene TRBJ1-2. TRBV21-1 is deemed a pseudogene. This CDR3 is built from 12 residues. This CDR3 reads CATPGGAYGYTF. The CDR3 DNA is TGTGCCACCCCGGGGGGGGCTTATGGCTACACCTTC.

The rearrangement joins TRBV30 to TRBJ1-2, with D perhaps TRBD1 (6 bases). The CDR3 contains 15 residues. V was shortened by 7 bases and J by 0 bases, with 18 bases between the two germline ends. Germline V CDR1 and CDR2: GTSNPN, SVGIG (reference sequence). The CDR3 DNA reads TGTGCCTATCAAGGACAGAGAATTGCTAACTATGGCTACACCTTC. It codes for CAYQGQRIANYGYTF.

The chain has TRBV19 and TRBJ1-5, with D unresolved. The CDR3 contains 17 residues. V was shortened by 5 bases and J by 1 base, with 18 bases between the two germline ends. Germline CDR1 is LNHDA and CDR2 is SQIVND (reference sequence). The CDR3 protein is CASSFRGRQVSNQPQHF. The CDR3 DNA sequence: TGTGCCAGTAGTTTCCGCGGGCGACAAGTAAGCAATCAGCCCCAGCATTTT.

This clone has just a few counts. CDR3 DNA: TGTGCCAGCAGTTTTGACAGTGAAGCTTTCTTT. Translating gives CASSFDSEAFF. The rearrangement links TRBV2 to TRBJ1-1, with D possibly being TRBD1 (5 bases). Trimming removed 5 bases from V and 7 bases from J, with 8 bases in between. The germline V gene has CDR1 SNHLY and CDR2 FYNNEI. The CDR3 has 11 residues.